Listed below are T cell receptor beta chains from one sample, sequenced in a study of blood T cell repertoires in COVID-19. Clones were sequenced by immunoSEQ multiplex PCR, and TCRdb holds only the in-frame ones, with some missing. The sample has roughly 400,000 clones; approximately 90% are singletons. Sequenced input: PBMCs or T cells enriched from blood (not recorded which). The receptor source for this set is a woman under 30 who had been exposed to COVID-19. Both conserved end residues are part of each CDR3.

v_gene,j_gene,CDR3aa
TRBV6-2/TRBV6-3,TRBJ2-2,CASSYKAGGNTGELFF
TRBV7-2,TRBJ2-3,CASSSVAGGGTDTQYF
TRBV5-6,TRBJ1-2,CASSLRQGGGYTF
TRBV6-1,TRBJ1-5,CASSEQGRNQPQHF
TRBV27,TRBJ2-7,CASRPRGQGASYEQYF
TRBV7-8,TRBJ2-5,CASSYVPDREGKTQYF
TRBV24-1,TRBJ2-7,CATSDLRQGSNEQYF
TRBV9,TRBJ2-2,CASSVPSRDTGELFF
TRBV29-1,TRBJ1-1,CSVGQGGEAFF
TRBV19,TRBJ1-5,CASSKLREYPPNQPQHF
TRBV6-1,TRBJ1-6,CASSARTDSNSYNSPLHF
TRBV7-6,TRBJ2-1,CASSLPTGGAGNEQFF
TRBV18,TRBJ1-5,CASSPGTGVNQPQHF
TRBV4-1,TRBJ2-5,CASSQGLGTSAIQETQYF
TRBV2,TRBJ2-2,CASSEWRWQGGVNTGELFF
TRBV19,TRBJ1-2,CASTKDSLFHYGYTF
TRBV6-1,TRBJ1-2,CASSESFGQGRNYGYTF
TRBV18,TRBJ2-3,CASSPLGTSVTDTQYF
TRBV7-2,TRBJ2-1,CASSLEQLSGGFRDEQFF
TRBV28,TRBJ1-2,CASSPGQYYGYTF
TRBV4-1,TRBJ2-7,CASGDFFRSYEQYF
TRBV19,TRBJ1-3,CASRDRTGSGNTIYF